The clone carrying this T cell receptor beta chain was seen many times. Its target is unknown. At one boundary the junction diverges from the germline segment, which might be a read error. The CDR3 extends over 14 amino acids. Germline CDR1 reads MGHDK; CDR2 reads SYGVNS. The record originates from a study of identical twins. Study-wide results and limits: Analyses based on zero insertions could be partly confounded by invariant MAIT and iNKT cells. Within monozygotic twins, out-of-frame TCR alpha sharing was underestimated by the models.

MiXCR was run by TCRdb on the 5' RACE reads, yielding one entry per CDR3 protein. The sample records around 100,000 distinct CDR3 sequences, 5.5% to 7% being singletons. The clonotype was recovered from a woman aged 45-65 years in good health. The chain combines TRBV25-1 with TRBJ1-6; the D is unclear. The sequenced sample was memory T cells sorted from blood. The CDR3 here is CASSAPPYNSPLHF. The CDR3 DNA is TGTGCCAGCAGTGCCCCCCCCTACAATTCACCCCTCCACTTT.